Below are 2 T cell receptor beta chains sequenced from a single sample in a study of blood T cell repertoires in COVID-19. Profiling relied on immunoSEQ multiplex PCR, and the TCRdb table lists in-frame clones only, not all of them. The sample records about 200,000 clones, approximately 85% being singletons. Sequenced material: PBMCs or T cells enriched from blood (not recorded which). The receptors originated from a man aged 40-50 years who had recovered from COVID-19.

The V gene is TRBV5-1, the J gene TRBJ2-1; tentatively, D is TRBD1 (6 bases). Trimming left V 4 bases short and J 7 bases short, with 15 bases between. The germline CDR1 and CDR2 sequences are SGHRS and YFSETQ. The CDR3 totals 14 residues. The chain's CDR3 is CASSPLGQLNEQFF. As DNA, the CDR3 is TGCGCCAGCAGCCCGCTTGGACAGCTTAATGAGCAGTTCTTC.

This rearrangement joins TRBV18 to TRBJ1-1; unclear D gene. The V gene's germline CDR1 is KGHSH and CDR2 LQKENI. Trimming pared 3 bases from V and 5 bases from J, leaving 7 bases between. CDR3 length: 12 amino acids. CDR3 sequence reads: CASSPQDTEAFF. The DNA for the CDR3 is TGTGCCAGCTCACCCCAGGATACTGAAGCTTTCTTT.